This entry features one TCR beta chain sequence. The sample originates from a study of long-term antiretroviral therapy in people with HIV. This CDR3 is 16 amino acids long. Germline CDR1 is SEHNR and CDR2 is FQNEAQ (reference sequence). V was trimmed by 0 bases and J by 1 base, leaving 12 bases between them. An immunoSEQ assay, version v3.0, was performed at survey level. Measured with immunoSEQ multiplex PCR; TCRdb has only the in-frame clones, and not every one. The data hold some 11,000 clones, with 76% observed a single time. This clonotype was sampled from a man younger than 40 with HIV. This chain joins TRBV7-9 and TRBJ2-5; no clear D. Here the sequenced sample was unsorted PBMCs, taken at the start of antiretroviral therapy, before treatment. This CDR3 reads CASSLAKGLFQETQYF. CDR3 DNA: TGTGCCAGCAGCTTAGCGAAAGGTCTCTTCCAAGAGACCCAGTACTTC.